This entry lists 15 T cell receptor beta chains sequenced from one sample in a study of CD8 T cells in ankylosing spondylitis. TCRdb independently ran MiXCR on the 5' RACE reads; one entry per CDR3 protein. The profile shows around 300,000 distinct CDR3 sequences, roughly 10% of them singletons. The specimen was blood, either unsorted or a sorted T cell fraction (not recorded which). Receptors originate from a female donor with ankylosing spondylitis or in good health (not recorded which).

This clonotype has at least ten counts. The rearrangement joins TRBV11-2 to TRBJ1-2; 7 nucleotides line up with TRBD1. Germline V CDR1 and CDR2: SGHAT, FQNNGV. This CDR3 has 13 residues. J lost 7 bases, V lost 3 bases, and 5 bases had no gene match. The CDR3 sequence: CASSFDRAGGYTF. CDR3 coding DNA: TGTGCCAGCAGCTTTGACAGGGCAGGTGGCTACACCTTC. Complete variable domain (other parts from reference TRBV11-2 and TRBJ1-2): EAGVAQSPRYKIIEKRQSVAFWCNPISGHATLYWYQQILGQGPKLLIQFQNNGVVDDSQLPKDRFSAERLKGVDSTLKIQPAKLEDSAVYLCASSFDRAGGYTFGSGTRLTVV.

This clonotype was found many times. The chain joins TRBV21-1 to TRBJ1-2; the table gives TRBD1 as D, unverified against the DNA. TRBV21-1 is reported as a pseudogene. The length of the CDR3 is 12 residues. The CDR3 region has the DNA TGTGCCAGCAGCCACAGGGGAAGCCGCTACACCTTC. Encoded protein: CASSHRGSRYTF.

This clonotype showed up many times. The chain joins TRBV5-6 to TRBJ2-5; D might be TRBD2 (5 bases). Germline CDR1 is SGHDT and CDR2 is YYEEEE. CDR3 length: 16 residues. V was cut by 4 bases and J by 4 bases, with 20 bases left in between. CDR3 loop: CASSTLAGLIRETQYF. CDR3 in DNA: TGTGCCAGCAGCACCCTAGCTGGATTGATACGAGAGACCCAGTACTTC. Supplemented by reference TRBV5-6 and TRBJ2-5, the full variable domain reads DAGVTQSPTHLIKTRGQQVTLRCSPKSGHDTVSWYQQALGQGPQFIFQYYEEEERQRGNFPDRFSGHQFPNYSSELNVNALLLGDSALYLCASSTLAGLIRETQYFGPGTRLLVL.

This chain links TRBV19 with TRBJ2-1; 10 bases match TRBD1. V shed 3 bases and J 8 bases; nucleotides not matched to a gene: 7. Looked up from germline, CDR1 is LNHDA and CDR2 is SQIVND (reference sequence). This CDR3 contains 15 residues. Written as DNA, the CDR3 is TGTGCCAGTAGTATCCCGGGACAGGGGACGTATGAGCAGTTCTTC. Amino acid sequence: CASSIPGQGTYEQFF.

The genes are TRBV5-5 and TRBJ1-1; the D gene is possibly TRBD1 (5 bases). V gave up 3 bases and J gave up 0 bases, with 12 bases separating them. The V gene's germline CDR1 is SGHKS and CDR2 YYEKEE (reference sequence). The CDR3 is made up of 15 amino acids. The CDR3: CASSYAPGLNTEAFF. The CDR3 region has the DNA TGTGCCAGCAGCTACGCTCCGGGGCTGAACACTGAAGCTTTCTTT. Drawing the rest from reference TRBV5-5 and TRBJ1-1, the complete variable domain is DAGVTQSPTHLIKTRGQQVTLRCSPISGHKSVSWYQQVLGQGPQFIFQYYEKEERGRGNFPDRFSARQFPNYSSELNVNALLLGDSALYLCASSYAPGLNTEAFFGQGTRLTVV.

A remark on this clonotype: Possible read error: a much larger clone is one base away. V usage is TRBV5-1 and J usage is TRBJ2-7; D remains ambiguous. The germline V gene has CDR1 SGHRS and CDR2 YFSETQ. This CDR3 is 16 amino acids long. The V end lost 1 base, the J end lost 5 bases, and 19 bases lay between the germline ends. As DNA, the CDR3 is TGCGCCAGCAGCTTGTCCAATGGACCCCGGTCGGACGAGCAGTACTTC. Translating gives CASSLSNGPRSDEQYF. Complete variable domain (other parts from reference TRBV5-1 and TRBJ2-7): KAGVTQTPRYLIKTRGQQVTLSCSPISGHRSVSWYQQTPGQGLQFLFEYFSETQRNKGNFPGRFSGRQFSNSRSEMNVSTLELGDSALYLCASSLSNGPRSDEQYFGPGTRLTVT.

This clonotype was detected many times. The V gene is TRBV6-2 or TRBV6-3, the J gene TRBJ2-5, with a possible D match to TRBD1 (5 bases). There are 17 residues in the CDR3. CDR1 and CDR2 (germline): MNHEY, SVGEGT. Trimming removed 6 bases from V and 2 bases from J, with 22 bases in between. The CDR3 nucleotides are TGTGCCAGCAGCCCGTCCATACTACCGACAGAGCAAGAGACCCAGTACTTC. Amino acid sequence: CASSPSILPTEQETQYF.

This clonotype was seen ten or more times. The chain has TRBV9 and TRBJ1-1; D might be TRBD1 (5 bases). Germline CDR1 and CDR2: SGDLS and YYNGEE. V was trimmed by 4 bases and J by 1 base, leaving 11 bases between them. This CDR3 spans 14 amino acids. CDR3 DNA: TGTGCCAGCAGCCAGGGAGGGAAGAACACTGAAGCTTTCTTT. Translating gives CASSQGGKNTEAFF.

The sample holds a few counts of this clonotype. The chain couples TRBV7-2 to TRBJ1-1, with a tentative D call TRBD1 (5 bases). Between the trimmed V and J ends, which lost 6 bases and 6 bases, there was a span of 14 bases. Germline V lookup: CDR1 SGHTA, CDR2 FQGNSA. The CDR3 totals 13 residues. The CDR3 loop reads CASSRGGFAEAFF. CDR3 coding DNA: TGTGCCAGCAGTAGGGGCGGGTTCGCTGAAGCTTTCTTT.

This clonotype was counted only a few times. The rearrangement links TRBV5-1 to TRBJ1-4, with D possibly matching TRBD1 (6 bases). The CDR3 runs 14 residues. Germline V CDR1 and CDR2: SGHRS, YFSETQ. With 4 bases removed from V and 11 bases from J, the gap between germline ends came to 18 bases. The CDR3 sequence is CASSTGQLGSKLFF. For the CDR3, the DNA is TGCGCCAGCAGCACCGGACAGCTTGGGAGTAAACTGTTTTTT.

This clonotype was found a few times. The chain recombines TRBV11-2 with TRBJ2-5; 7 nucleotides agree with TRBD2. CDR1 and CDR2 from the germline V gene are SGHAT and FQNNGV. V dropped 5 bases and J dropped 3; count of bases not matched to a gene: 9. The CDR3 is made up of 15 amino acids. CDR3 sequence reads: CASSTNSAGEETQYF. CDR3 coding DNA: TGTGCCAGCAGCACTAATAGTGCGGGGGAAGAGACCCAGTACTTC.

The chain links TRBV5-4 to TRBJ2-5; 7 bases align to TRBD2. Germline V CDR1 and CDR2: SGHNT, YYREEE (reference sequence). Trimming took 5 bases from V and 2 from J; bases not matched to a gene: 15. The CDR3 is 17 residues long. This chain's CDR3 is CASRTGGRGPGQETQYF. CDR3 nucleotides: TGTGCCAGCAGAACGGGGGGTAGGGGCCCCGGTCAAGAGACCCAGTACTTC.

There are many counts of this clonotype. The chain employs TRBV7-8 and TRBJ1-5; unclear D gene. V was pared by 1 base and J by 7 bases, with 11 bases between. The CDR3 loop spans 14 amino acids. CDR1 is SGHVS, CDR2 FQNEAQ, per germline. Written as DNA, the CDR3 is TGTGCCAGCAGCTTAGGAAAGGAGTACCAGCCCCAGCATTTT. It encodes CASSLGKEYQPQHF.

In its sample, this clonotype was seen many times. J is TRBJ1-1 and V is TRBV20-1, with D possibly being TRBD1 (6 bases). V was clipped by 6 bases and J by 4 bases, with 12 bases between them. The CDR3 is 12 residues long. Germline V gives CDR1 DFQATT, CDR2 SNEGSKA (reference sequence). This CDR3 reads CSAKGGITEAFF. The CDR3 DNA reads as TGCAGTGCAAAAGGGGGTATCACTGAAGCTTTCTTT.

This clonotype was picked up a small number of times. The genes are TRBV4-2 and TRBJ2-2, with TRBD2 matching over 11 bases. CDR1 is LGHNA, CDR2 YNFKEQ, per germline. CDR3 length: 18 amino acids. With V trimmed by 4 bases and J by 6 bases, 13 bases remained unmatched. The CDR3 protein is CASSPQLAGAAAAGELFF. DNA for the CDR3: TGTGCCAGCAGCCCCCAACTAGCGGGAGCCGCGGCGGCCGGGGAGCTGTTTTTT.